Below, one TCR beta chain is given with its context. Its antigen remains unknown. The data were taken from a study of vaccination and CD4 T cells after COVID-19. Study-level information: The convalescents included six males and four females, and among them two were Hispanic while seven were Caucasian. Median time from second vaccine dose to sampling was about 77 days (14 to 241). Overlapping SARS-CoV-2, HCoV-NL63, HCoV-OC43 and HCoV-229E spike peptides stimulated the cells.

Cultured CD4+ T-cell DNA underwent Oncomine TCR Beta short-read sequencing. TCRdb independently ran MiXCR on the PCR reads; one entry per CDR3 protein. The sample has approximately 20,000 distinct CDR3 sequences; around four fifths are singletons. Treatment defined: approximately 11-day PBMC culture with coronavirus spike peptide pools or control peptides (ViraFEST assay). After expanding antigen-specific T cells with peptide pools, ViraFEST sequenced their TCRs. The V gene end was trimmed by 3 bases and the J gene end by 4 bases; junction bases not matched to a gene: 6. CDR3 length equals 15 residues. Germline V gives CDR1 LNHDA, CDR2 SQIVND (reference sequence).

The source was CD4+ T cells from blood, cultured in vitro, collected after SARS-CoV-2 vaccination. This chain uses TRBV19 with TRBJ1-2; 9 positions agree with TRBD1. This TCR was sampled from a human donor who received a COVID-19 vaccine. CDR3 sequence: CASSIEGQGGYGYTF. CDR3 coding DNA: TGTGCCAGTAGTATCGAGGGACAGGGAGGCTATGGCTACACCTTC. Full variable domain (outside the CDR3, taken from reference TRBV19 and TRBJ1-2): DGGITQSPKYLFRKEGQNVTLSCEQNLNHDAMYWYRQDPGQGLRLIYYSQIVNDFQKGDIAEGYSVSREKKESFPLTVTSAQKNPTAFYLCASSIEGQGGYGYTFGSGTRLTVV.